These 9 T cell receptor beta chains were all obtained from the same sample, sequenced in a study of PD-L1 blockade in urothelial cancer. Noted time point: pretreatment peripheral blood. TCRdb keeps only in-frame clones here, not all; method: immunoSEQ multiplex PCR. The table has 90,000 or so clones, roughly 90% seen once. The sequencing here drew on PBMCs, taken around atezolizumab (anti-PD-L1) treatment. These receptors originate from a woman older than 75 with urothelial cancer.

The J gene is TRBJ2-3, the V gene TRBV28, with 8 bases fitting TRBD2. CDR3 length: 16 residues. V was pared by 8 bases and J by 2 bases, with 12 bases of the junction left unmatched. Looked up from germline, CDR1 is MDHEN and CDR2 is SYDVKM. The CDR3 here is CASGGGSSGLTDTQYF. In DNA, the CDR3 is TGTGCCAGCGGGGGGGGGTCTAGCGGGCTCACAGATACGCAGTATTTT. Full variable domain (outside the CDR3, taken from reference TRBV28 and TRBJ2-3): DVKVTQSSRYLVKRTGEKVFLECVQDMDHENMFWYRQDPGLGLRLIYFSYDVKMKEKGDIPEGYSVSREKKERFSLILESASTNQTSMYLCASGGGSSGLTDTQYFGPGTRLTVL.

The J gene is TRBJ2-6, the V gene TRBV11-2; D is unclear. The V end lost 3 bases, the J end lost 6 bases, and 6 bases lay between the germline ends. The CDR3 contains 13 residues. Germline V gene data show CDR1 as SGHAT and CDR2 as FQNNGV. As DNA, the CDR3 is TGTGCCAGCAGCTTGGCGGCGGCCAACGTCCTGACTTTC. Translating it yields CASSLAAANVLTF.

CDR3 bases: TGTGCCTGGATCTCGGGACAGGTCTATGGCTACACCTTC. Protein: CAWISGQVYGYTF. The rearrangement joins TRBV30 to TRBJ1-2; 8 bases are shared with TRBD1. From germline, CDR1 is GTSNPN and CDR2 SVGIG (reference sequence). This CDR3 region has 13 residues. V shed 4 bases, J shed 4 bases, and the junction held 5 bases outside the gene matches.

The chain joins TRBV18 to TRBJ2-2; D ambiguous. V gave up 2 bases and J gave up 6 bases, with 16 bases separating them. The CDR3 consists of 16 residues. CDR1 and CDR2 (germline): KGHSH, LQKENI. CDR3 DNA: TGTGCCAGCTCACCAGTCTCAGGAATGTCCGCCGGGGAGCTGTTTTTT. Translating it yields CASSPVSGMSAGELFF.

The chain links TRBV29-1 to TRBJ2-5; 12 bases line up with TRBD2. V shed 7 bases, J shed 2 bases, and the junction held 14 bases outside the gene matches. Germline values: CDR1 SQVTM, CDR2 ANQGSEA. The CDR3 has 17 residues. CDR3 protein: CSGKPGLAGGGQETQYF. The CDR3 DNA sequence: TGCAGCGGTAAACCGGGACTAGCGGGCGGGGGGCAAGAGACCCAGTACTTC.

The chain couples TRBV5-1 to TRBJ1-1; maybe TRBD1 (5 bases). V dropped 0 bases and J dropped 3 bases, with 12 bases sitting between them. The CDR3 runs 15 residues. Germline V gene lookup returns CDR1 SGHRS and CDR2 YFSETQ. The DNA for the CDR3 is TGCGCCAGCAGCTTGGAGCGGGGCAAGTACACTGAAGCTTTCTTT. The encoded protein is CASSLERGKYTEAFF. Supplemented by reference TRBV5-1 and TRBJ1-1, the full variable domain reads KAGVTQTPRYLIKTRGQQVTLSCSPISGHRSVSWYQQTPGQGLQFLFEYFSETQRNKGNFPGRFSGRQFSNSRSEMNVSTLELGDSALYLCASSLERGKYTEAFFGQGTRLTVV.

The chain couples TRBV18 to TRBJ2-2, with 12 bases matching TRBD1. This CDR3 is built from 19 residues. The germline CDR1 and CDR2 sequences are KGHSH and LQKENI. V lost 2 bases, J lost 6 bases, and 13 bases stayed unmatched. CDR3 DNA: TGTGCCAGCTCACCAACCGCGGGACAGGGGGCATCGCTCGCCGGGGAGCTGTTTTTT. Translation: CASSPTAGQGASLAGELFF.

The chain recombines TRBV19 with TRBJ1-2; D possibly corresponds to TRBD1 (5 bases). The CDR3 spans 14 residues. Trimming took 4 bases from V and 7 from J, leaving 16 bases between them. Germline CDR1 and CDR2: LNHDA and SQIVND (reference sequence). The CDR3: CASSSRPRGGGYTF. CDR3 nucleotide sequence: TGTGCCAGTAGTAGCCGGCCTCGCGGGGGTGGCTACACCTTC.

The chain recombines TRBV7-3 with TRBJ1-5, with D possibly TRBD1 on 5 matching bases. Germline CDR1 is SGHTA and CDR2 is FQGTGA. The CDR3 loop spans 13 amino acids. Trimming took 3 bases from V and 8 from J, leaving 11 bases between them. The CDR3 DNA sequence: TGTGCCAGCAGCTTTGGGGGAGGGGAGCCCCAGCATTTT. Translation: CASSFGGGEPQHF.